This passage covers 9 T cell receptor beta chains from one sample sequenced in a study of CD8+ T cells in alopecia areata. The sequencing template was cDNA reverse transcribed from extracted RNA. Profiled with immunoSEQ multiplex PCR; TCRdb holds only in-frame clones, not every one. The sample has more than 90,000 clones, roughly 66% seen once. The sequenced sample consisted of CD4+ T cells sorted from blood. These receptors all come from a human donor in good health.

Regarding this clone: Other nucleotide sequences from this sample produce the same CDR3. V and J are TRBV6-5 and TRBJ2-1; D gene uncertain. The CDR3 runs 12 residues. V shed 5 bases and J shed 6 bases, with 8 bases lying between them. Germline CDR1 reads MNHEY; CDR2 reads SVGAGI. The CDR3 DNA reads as TGTGCCAGCAGTAGAGGTGGCAATGAGCAGTTCTTC. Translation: CASSRGGNEQFF.

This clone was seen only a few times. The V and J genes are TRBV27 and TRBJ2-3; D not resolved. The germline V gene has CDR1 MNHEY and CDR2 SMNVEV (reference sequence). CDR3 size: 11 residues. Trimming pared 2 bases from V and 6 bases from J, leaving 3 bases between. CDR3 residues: CASSLRDTQYF. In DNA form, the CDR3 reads TGTGCCAGCAGTTTAAGGGATACGCAGTATTTT.

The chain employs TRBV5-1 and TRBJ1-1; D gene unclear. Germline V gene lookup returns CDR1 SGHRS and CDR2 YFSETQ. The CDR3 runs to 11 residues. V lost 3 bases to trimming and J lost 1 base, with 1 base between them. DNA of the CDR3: TGCGCCAGCAGCTCGAACACTGAAGCTTTCTTT. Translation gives CASSSNTEAFF.

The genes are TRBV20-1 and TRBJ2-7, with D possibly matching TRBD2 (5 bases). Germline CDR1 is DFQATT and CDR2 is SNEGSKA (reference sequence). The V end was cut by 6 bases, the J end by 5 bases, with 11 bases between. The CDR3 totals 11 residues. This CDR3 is CSAEVGNEQYF. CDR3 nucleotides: TGCAGTGCAGAGGTCGGGAACGAGCAGTACTTC.

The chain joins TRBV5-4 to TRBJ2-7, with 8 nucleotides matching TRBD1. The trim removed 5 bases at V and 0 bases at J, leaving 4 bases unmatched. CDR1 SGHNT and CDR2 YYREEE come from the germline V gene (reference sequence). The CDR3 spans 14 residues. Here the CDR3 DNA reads TGTGCCAGCAGAGTGGACAGGGCCTCCTACGAGCAGTACTTC. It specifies CASRVDRASYEQYF.

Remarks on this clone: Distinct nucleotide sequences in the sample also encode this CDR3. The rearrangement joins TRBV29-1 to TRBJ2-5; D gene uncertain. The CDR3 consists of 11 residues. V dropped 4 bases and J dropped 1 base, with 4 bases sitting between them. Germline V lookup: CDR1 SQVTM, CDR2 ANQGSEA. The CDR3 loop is CSVGPQETQYF. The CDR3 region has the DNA TGCAGCGTTGGACCCCAAGAGACCCAGTACTTC. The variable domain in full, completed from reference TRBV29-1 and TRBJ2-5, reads SAVISQKPSRDICQRGTSLTIQCQVDSQVTMMFWYRQQPGQSLTLIATANQGSEATYESGFVIDKFPISRPNLTFSTLTVSNMSPEDSSIYLCSVGPQETQYFGPGTRLLVL.

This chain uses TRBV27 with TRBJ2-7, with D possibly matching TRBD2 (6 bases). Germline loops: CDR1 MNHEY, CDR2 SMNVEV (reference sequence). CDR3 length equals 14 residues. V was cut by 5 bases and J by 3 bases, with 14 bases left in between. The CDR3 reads CASSRSGLHYEQYF. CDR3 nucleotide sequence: TGTGCCAGCAGTCGATCGGGACTCCACTACGAGCAGTACTTC.

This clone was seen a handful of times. CDR3 in amino acids: CSAGGGDYGYTF. The CDR3 DNA is TGCAGCGCCGGCGGAGGGGACTATGGCTACACCTTC. The genes are TRBV29-1 and TRBJ1-2; a possible D gene is TRBD1 (5 bases). The V gene's germline CDR1 is SQVTM and CDR2 ANQGSEA. The CDR3 extends over 12 amino acids. V was clipped by 7 bases and J by 3 bases, with 12 bases between them.

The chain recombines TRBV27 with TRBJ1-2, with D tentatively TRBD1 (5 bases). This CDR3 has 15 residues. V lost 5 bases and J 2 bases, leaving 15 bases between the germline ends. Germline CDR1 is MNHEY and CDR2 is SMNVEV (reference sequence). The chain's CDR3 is CASSPLRGPNYGYTF. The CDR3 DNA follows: TGTGCCAGCAGTCCTCTGCGGGGACCCAACTATGGCTACACCTTC.